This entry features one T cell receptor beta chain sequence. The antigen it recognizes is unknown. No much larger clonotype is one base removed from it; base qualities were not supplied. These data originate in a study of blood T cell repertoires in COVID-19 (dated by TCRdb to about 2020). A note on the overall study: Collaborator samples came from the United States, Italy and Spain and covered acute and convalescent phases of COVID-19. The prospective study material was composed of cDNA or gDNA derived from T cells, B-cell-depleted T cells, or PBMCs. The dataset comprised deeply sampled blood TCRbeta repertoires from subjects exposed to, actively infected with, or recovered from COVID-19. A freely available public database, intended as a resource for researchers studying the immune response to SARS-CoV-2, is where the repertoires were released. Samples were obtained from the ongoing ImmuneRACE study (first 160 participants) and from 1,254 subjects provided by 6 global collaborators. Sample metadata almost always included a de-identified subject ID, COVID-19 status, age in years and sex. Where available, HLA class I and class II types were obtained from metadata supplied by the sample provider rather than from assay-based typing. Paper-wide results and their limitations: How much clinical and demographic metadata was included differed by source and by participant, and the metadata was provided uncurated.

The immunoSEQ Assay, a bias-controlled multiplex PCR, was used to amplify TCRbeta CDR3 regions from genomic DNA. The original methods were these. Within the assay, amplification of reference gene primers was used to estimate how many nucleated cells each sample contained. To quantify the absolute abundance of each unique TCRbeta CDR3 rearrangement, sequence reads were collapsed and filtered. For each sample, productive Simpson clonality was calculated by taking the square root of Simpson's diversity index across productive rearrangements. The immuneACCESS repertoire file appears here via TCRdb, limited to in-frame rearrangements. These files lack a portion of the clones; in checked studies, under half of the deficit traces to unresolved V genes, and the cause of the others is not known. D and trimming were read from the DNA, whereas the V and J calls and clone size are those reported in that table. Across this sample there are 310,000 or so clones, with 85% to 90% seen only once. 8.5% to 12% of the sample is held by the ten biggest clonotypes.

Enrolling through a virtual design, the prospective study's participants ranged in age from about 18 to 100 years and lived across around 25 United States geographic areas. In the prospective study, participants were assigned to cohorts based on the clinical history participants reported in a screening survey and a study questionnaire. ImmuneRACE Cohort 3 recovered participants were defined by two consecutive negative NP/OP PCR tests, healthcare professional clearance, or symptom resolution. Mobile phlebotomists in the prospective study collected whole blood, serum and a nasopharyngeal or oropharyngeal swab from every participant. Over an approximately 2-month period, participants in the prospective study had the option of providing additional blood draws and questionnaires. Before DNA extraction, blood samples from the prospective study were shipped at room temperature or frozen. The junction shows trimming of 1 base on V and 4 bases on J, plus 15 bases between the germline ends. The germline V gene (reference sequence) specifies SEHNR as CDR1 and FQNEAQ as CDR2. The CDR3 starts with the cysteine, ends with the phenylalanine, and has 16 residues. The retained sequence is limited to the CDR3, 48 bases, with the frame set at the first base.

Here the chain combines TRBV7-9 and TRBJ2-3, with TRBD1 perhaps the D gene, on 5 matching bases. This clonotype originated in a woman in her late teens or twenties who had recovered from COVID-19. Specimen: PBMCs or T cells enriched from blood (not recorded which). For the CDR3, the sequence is CASSLVSAGWADTQYF. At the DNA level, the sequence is TGTGCCAGCAGCTTAGTTTCGGCAGGGTGGGCAGATACGCAGTATTTT.